This T cell receptor beta chain stems from a study of beta chain features in type 1 diabetes. The study, taken as a whole, reports: Shorter TCRB CDR3s, moderately but significantly so, were found in Type 1 diabetes patients in all four CD4+ subsets.

Concerning this clone itself: Its specificity is not known.

As every portion of the isolated RNA was reverse transcribed, the sequencing read expressed TCRB transcripts. Here immunoSEQ multiplex PCR was the method, and the copy in TCRdb shows in-frame clones only, minus some. This table has roughly 350,000 clones, around 10% appearing once. Trimming took 5 bases from V and 4 from J, leaving 12 bases between them. Germline loops: CDR1 SEHNR, CDR2 FQNEAQ (reference sequence). The CDR3 is 13 residues long. The sequence was obtained from a woman in her twenties or thirties in good health. The V and J genes are TRBV7-9 and TRBJ2-7; tentative D call: TRBD1 (6 bases). What was sequenced was naive CD4+ T cells from blood. The CDR3 loop reads CASSPDSIYEQYF. CDR3 bases: TGTGCCAGCAGCCCGGACAGTATTTACGAGCAGTACTTC.